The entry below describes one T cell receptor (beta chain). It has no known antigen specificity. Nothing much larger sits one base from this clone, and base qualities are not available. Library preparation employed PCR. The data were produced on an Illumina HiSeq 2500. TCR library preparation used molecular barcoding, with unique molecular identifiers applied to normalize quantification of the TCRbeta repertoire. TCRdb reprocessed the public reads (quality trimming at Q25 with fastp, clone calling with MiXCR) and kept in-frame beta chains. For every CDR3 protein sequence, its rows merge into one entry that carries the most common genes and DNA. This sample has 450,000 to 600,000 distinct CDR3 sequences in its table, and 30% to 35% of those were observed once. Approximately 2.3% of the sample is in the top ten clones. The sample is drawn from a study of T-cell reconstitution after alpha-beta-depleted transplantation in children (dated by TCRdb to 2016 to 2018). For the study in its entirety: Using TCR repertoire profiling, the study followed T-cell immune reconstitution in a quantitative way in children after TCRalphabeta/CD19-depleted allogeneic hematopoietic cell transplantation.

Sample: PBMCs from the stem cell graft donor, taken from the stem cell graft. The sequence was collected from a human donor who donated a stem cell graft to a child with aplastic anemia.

The base sequence is TGTGCCAGCAGTAGGGACAGGGCCGGAGGGAACATTCAGTACTTC. This yields the protein CASSRDRAGGNIQYF. The V gene is TRBV12-3 or TRBV12-4 and the J gene is TRBJ2-4; 9 nucleotides in the junction match TRBD1. The germline V and J ends show losses of 5 bases and 7 bases respectively, and no gene match explains 9 bases of the junction. Spanning cysteine to phenylalanine, the CDR3 consists of 15 amino acids. Here the CDR3 DNA is all that survives: 45 bases in frame from base 1.